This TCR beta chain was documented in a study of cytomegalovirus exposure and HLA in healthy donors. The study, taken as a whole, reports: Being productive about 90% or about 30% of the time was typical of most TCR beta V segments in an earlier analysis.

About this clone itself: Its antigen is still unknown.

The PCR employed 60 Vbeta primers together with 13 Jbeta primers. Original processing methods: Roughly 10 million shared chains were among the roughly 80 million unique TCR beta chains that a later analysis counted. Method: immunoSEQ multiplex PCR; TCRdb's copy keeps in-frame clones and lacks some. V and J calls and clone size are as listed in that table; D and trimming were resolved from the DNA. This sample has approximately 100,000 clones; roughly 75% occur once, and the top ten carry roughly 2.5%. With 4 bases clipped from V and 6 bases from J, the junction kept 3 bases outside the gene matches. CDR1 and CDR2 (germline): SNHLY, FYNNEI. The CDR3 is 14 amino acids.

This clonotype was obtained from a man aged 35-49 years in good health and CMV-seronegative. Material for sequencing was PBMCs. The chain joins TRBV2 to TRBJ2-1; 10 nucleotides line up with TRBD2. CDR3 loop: CASSGSSGGNEQFF. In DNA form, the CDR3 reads TGTGCCAGCAGTGGGTCTAGCGGGGGCAATGAGCAGTTCTTC.